Listed below are T cell receptor beta chains from one sample, sequenced in a study of blood T cell repertoires in COVID-19. Produced via immunoSEQ multiplex PCR; TCRdb's table is partial and in-frame only. The sample includes around 280,000 clones, roughly nine tenths of them seen just once. The sample comprised PBMCs or T cells enriched from blood (not recorded which). These receptors came from a woman aged 40 to 50 who had recovered from COVID-19. Each CDR3 is given with its conserved first and last residue. The order of the fields is V gene, D gene, clone size, J gene, CDR3 DNA, CDR3 protein. D genes are given only for firm matches. For some rows the clone size is stated as once, few or many, or as a class when expanded; others skip it.

>TRBV3-1/TRBV3-2|TRBD2|NA|TRBJ2-3
TGTGCCAGCAGCCAAGAGTCCCTAGCGGGAGTGACATATACGCAGTATTTT
CASSQESLAGVTYTQYF
>TRBV28|TRBD1|NA|TRBJ1-2
TGTGCCAGCAGTCGCGGGATGGGGTACCGGGACAGGGAGGACTATGGCTACACCTTC
CASSRGMGYRDREDYGYTF
>TRBV5-6|NA|NA|TRBJ2-5
TGTGCCAGCAGCCAGGACAGCGCCGAAGAGACCCAGTACTTC
CASSQDSAEETQYF
>TRBV13|NA|NA|TRBJ1-3
TGTGCCAGCAGCTGGCGCGGGACGGGAGGAAACACCATATATTTT
CASSWRGTGGNTIYF
>TRBV9|TRBD2|NA|TRBJ2-7
TGTGCCAGCAGCGCGGGGGGACTGAGCTCCTACGAGCAGTACTTC
CASSAGGLSSYEQYF
>TRBV28|NA|once|TRBJ1-5
TGTGCCAGCAGTCCCGACAGTGATTATCAGCCCCAGCATTTT
CASSPDSDYQPQHF
>TRBV7-2|NA|NA|TRBJ1-6
TGTGCCAGCAGCTTTGATCCGACCAGGGCTTCACCCCTCCACTTT
CASSFDPTRASPLHF
>TRBV18|NA|NA|TRBJ2-2
TGTGCCAGCTCACCCAGGACAGAGAACACCGGGGAGCTGTTTTTT
CASSPRTENTGELFF
>TRBV12-3/TRBV12-4|NA|NA|TRBJ2-2
TGTGCCAGCACCGAGCCCACCGGGGAGCTGTTTTTT
CASTEPTGELFF
>TRBV7-9|NA|NA|TRBJ1-4
TGTGCCAGCAGCTCGGAGCTCGGGAGAGAAAAACTGTTTTTT
CASSSELGREKLFF
>TRBV5-6|TRBD1|NA|TRBJ1-1
TGTGCCAGCAGCCCTGGTCAGGGGGTCCGGGAAGCTTTCTTT
CASSPGQGVREAFF
>TRBV19|TRBD1|NA|TRBJ2-7
TGTGCCAGTAGTATAGGAGGGACAGGGACCTACGAGCAGTACTTC
CASSIGGTGTYEQYF
>TRBV27|TRBD2|NA|TRBJ2-1
TGTGCCAGCAGTCCGGGACTAGCGAGGATTGAGCAGTTCTTC
CASSPGLARIEQFF
>TRBV11-2|TRBD2|NA|TRBJ2-7
TGTGCCAGCAGCTTACTAGCGGGAGTTTACGAGCAGTACTTC
CASSLLAGVYEQYF
>TRBV4-3|TRBD1|few|TRBJ1-4
TGCGCCAGCAGCCAAGCAGTCCCCGGACAGGGTGGAGAAAAACTGTTTTTT
CASSQAVPGQGGEKLFF
>TRBV6-5|TRBD1|NA|TRBJ1-1
TGTGCCAGCAGCACCGACAGGGGGAACACTGAAGCTTTCTTT
CASSTDRGNTEAFF
>TRBV19|TRBD2|NA|TRBJ2-1
TGTGCCAGTAGTATTCCACTAGCGGGATCCTACAATGAGCAGTTCTTC
CASSIPLAGSYNEQFF
>TRBV30|NA|NA|TRBJ2-5
TGTGCCTGGACTAGCTTCGGTGAGACCCAGTACTTC
CAWTSFGETQYF
>TRBV5-1|NA|NA|TRBJ1-2
TGCGCCAGCAGCGTCGGGGGGGATATTGGCTACACCTTC
CASSVGGDIGYTF
>TRBV28|TRBD1|NA|TRBJ1-6
TGTGCCAGCAGCAAGACAGGGGGCGGTTCACCCCTCCACTTT
CASSKTGGGSPLHF
>TRBV7-9|TRBD2|NA|TRBJ2-3
TGTGCCAGCAGCCCGACTAGCGTAACAGATACGCAGTATTTT
CASSPTSVTDTQYF
>TRBV12-3/TRBV12-4|NA|NA|TRBJ1-4
TGTGCCAGCGGCGCACGGACTGGGGAAAAACTGTTTTTT
CASGARTGEKLFF
>TRBV7-3|NA|NA|TRBJ2-6
TGTGCCAGCAGCTTAACGCAAGGGGCTGGGGCCAACGTCCTGACTTTC
CASSLTQGAGANVLTF
>TRBV7-9|TRBD2|NA|TRBJ2-2
TGTGCCATCAGACTAGCGGGAGGGCCGGCGGGGACCGGGGAGCTGTTTTTT
CAIRLAGGPAGTGELFF
>TRBV28|NA|NA|TRBJ2-7
TGTGCCAGCAGTCCGGACTCGCGGGGAGGCCGCCACCTCTCCTACGAGCAGTACTTC
CASSPDSRGGRHLSYEQYF
>TRBV10-3|TRBD2|NA|TRBJ2-7
TGTGCCATCAGTGACTGGGCGGGAGGTGGAAACGAGCAGTACTTC
CAISDWAGGGNEQYF
>TRBV4-3|NA|NA|TRBJ1-2
TGCGCCAGCAGCCAAGATCTTGGCACAGGGAAGACCTATGGCTACACCTTC
CASSQDLGTGKTYGYTF
>TRBV28|NA|NA|TRBJ1-1
TGTGCCAGCAGTCCCCCCCGCGAGGGAGGCCGGGTAGCTTTCTTT
CASSPPREGGRVAFF
>TRBV6-2/TRBV6-3|NA|NA|TRBJ1-4
TGTGCCAGCAGCCAGGACAGCGAAAAACTGTTTTTT
CASSQDSEKLFF
>TRBV11-1|NA|NA|TRBJ2-5
TGTGCCAGCAGCTTAGTCGGGGGATCGGGGACCCAGTACTTC
CASSLVGGSGTQYF
>TRBV30|TRBD1|NA|TRBJ1-6
TGTGCCTGGAACAGGGGACAGGCTAATAATTCACCCCTCCACTTT
CAWNRGQANNSPLHF
>TRBV6-1|NA|NA|TRBJ1-3
TGTGCCAGCAGTGAAGCTAGGTCAGGGAGGTGGGGAAACACCATATATTTT
CASSEARSGRWGNTIYF
>TRBV9|TRBD2|NA|TRBJ2-5
TGTGCCAGCAGCGACCCTAGCGGCCAAGAGACCCAGTACTTC
CASSDPSGQETQYF
>TRBV15|TRBD1|NA|TRBJ1-2
TGTGCCACCAGCAGAGGCGGACAGGCCTGGAATGGCTACACCTTC
CATSRGGQAWNGYTF
>TRBV2|NA|NA|TRBJ1-5
TGTGCCAGCAGCGCGCGTCCGGGGGTAGGCAATCAGCCCCAGCATTTT
CASSARPGVGNQPQHF
>TRBV28|TRBD1|NA|TRBJ2-7
TGTGCCAGCTTAGGGGGCATGACCTACGAGCAGTACTTC
CASLGGMTYEQYF
>TRBV20-1|NA|NA|TRBJ2-1
TGCAGTGCTAGAGTACCGACTGGGCAGTTCTTC
CSARVPTGQFF